Following are 6 T cell receptor beta chains from one sample sequenced in a study of cytomegalovirus exposure and HLA in healthy donors. The study ran its PCR with 60 Vbeta and 13 Jbeta primers. Libraries were prepared by immunoSEQ multiplex PCR; TCRdb keeps only in-frame clonotypes and omits some of them. The sample holds approximately 100,000 clones, 75% seen once. Source material: PBMCs. The receptors were sampled from a young woman in good health and CMV-seropositive.

This clone turned up a few times. V is TRBV6-4 and J is TRBJ2-7, with TRBD1 matching 10 bases. Germline CDR1 and CDR2: MRHNA and SNTAGT. The CDR3 sequence is 16 residues long. Trimming cost V 0 bases and J 6 bases; bases outside gene matches: 8. The CDR3 DNA is TGTGCCAGCAGTGACTCTCCGGGACAGGGGCTTAGCGAGCAGTACTTC. This gives the protein CASSDSPGQGLSEQYF.

This clone was observed a handful of times. The chain recombines TRBV10-3 with TRBJ2-7; D is perhaps TRBD1 (5 bases). This CDR3 comprises 15 residues. V was trimmed by 2 bases and J by 5 bases, leaving 16 bases between them. Germline CDR1 is ENHRY and CDR2 is SYGVKD. The CDR3 here is CAISEPSDSTHEQYF. CDR3 bases: TGTGCCATCAGTGAGCCATCCGACAGTACCCACGAGCAGTACTTC.

V usage is TRBV2 and J usage is TRBJ2-7; TRBD2 matches 8 bases. The CDR3 extends over 12 amino acids. The V gene's germline CDR1 is SNHLY and CDR2 FYNNEI. Unmatched junction bases numbered 9, after V lost 11 bases and J lost 6 bases. The CDR3 loop is CAATSVVGEQYF. The CDR3 DNA follows: TGTGCCGCGACTAGCGTGGTTGGCGAGCAGTACTTC.

This rearrangement joins TRBV5-1 to TRBJ2-7; 9 bases match TRBD2. Germline-derived CDR1 and CDR2 are SGHRS and YFSETQ. The CDR3 has 16 residues. With V trimmed by 0 bases and J by 5 bases, 9 bases remained unmatched. Here the CDR3 reads CASSLALSGSGDEQYF. The CDR3 DNA is TGCGCCAGCAGCTTGGCCCTTAGCGGGAGCGGCGACGAGCAGTACTTC. The full variable domain, with the rest looked up from reference TRBV5-1 and TRBJ2-7, is KAGVTQTPRYLIKTRGQQVTLSCSPISGHRSVSWYQQTPGQGLQFLFEYFSETQRNKGNFPGRFSGRQFSNSRSEMNVSTLELGDSALYLCASSLALSGSGDEQYFGPGTRLTVT.

The chain employs TRBV27 and TRBJ2-7; D is uncertain. Trimming removed 2 bases at V and 0 bases at J, with 8 bases between. CDR1 and CDR2 (germline): MNHEY, SMNVEV (reference sequence). The CDR3 extends over 14 amino acids. CDR3 amino acids: CASSLGSHSYEQYF. CDR3 nucleotide sequence: TGTGCCAGCAGTTTAGGCTCCCACTCCTACGAGCAGTACTTC.

This chain connects TRBV19 to TRBJ1-5, with D hard to call. Germline CDR1 is LNHDA and CDR2 is SQIVND (reference sequence). The CDR3 consists of 13 residues. Trimming cost V 4 bases and J 4 bases, with 8 bases left between them. As DNA, the CDR3 is TGTGCCAGTAGTAATACGGTGAATCAGCCCCAGCATTTT. It is translated as CASSNTVNQPQHF.